What follows are 22 T cell receptor beta chains derived from one specimen sequenced in a study of T cell responses to AZD1222 COVID-19 vaccine. TCRdb's copy holds only in-frame clones and misses some; the assay was immunoSEQ multiplex PCR. The sample has about 94,000 clones; 85% to 90% are singletons. The sequencing used peripheral blood, collected 28 days after the second AZD1222 dose. These receptor sequences come from an adult who received the AZD1222 COVID-19 vaccine.

This sequence joins TRBV19 and TRBJ2-2, with 9 bases matching TRBD1. J was trimmed by 3 bases and V by 7 bases; bases with no gene match: 9. The CDR3 totals 16 residues. Germline CDR1 and CDR2: LNHDA and SQIVND (reference sequence). For the CDR3, the DNA is TGTGCCAGTAAGGGACAGGGACGAGGTTACACCGGGGAGCTGTTTTTT. It translates to CASKGQGRGYTGELFF.

The J gene is TRBJ2-1, the V gene TRBV6-1; D gene unclear. Germline lookup yields CDR1 MNHNS and CDR2 SASEGT. Trimming shortened V by 2 bases and J by 7 bases, and 9 bases separated the two germline ends. This CDR3 is built from 13 residues. The chain's CDR3 is CASSESSGNEQFF. CDR3 coding DNA: TGTGCCAGCAGTGAAAGCTCTGGGAATGAGCAGTTCTTC.

CDR3 DNA sequence: TGTGCCACCAGCTTGGACAGGGAGAATGAAAAACTGTTTTTT. Its protein is CATSLDRENEKLFF. The J gene is TRBJ1-4, the V gene TRBV15; 8 bases align to TRBD1. CDR1 is LNHNV and CDR2 is YYDKDF in the germline V gene (reference sequence). Trimming took 5 bases from V and 5 from J; bases not matched to a gene: 4. CDR3 length: 14 amino acids.

This clone has a single count. The V gene is TRBV6-6, the J gene TRBJ1-1; 8 nucleotides align to TRBD1. The CDR3 runs to 13 residues. The germline V gene encodes CDR1 MNHNY and CDR2 SVGAGI (reference sequence). V was clipped by 5 bases and J by 5 bases; unmatched bases: 4. The CDR3 nucleotides read TGTGCCAGCAGTCCAGGGGGCGGGACTGAAGCTTTCTTT. Protein product: CASSPGGGTEAFF.

This clone came up once. The chain carries TRBV4-1 and TRBJ1-4; perhaps TRBD1 as D (6 bases). V lost 2 bases and J lost 8, with 18 bases in between. The CDR3 has 16 residues. In germline, CDR1 is MGHRA, CDR2 YSYEKL. The CDR3 sequence: CASSQPLQGGWEKLFF. CDR3 nucleotides: TGCGCCAGCAGCCAACCTTTACAGGGAGGTTGGGAAAAACTGTTTTTT.

The chain uses TRBV25-1 and TRBJ2-7; 7 bases match TRBD1. CDR1 MGHDK and CDR2 SYGVNS come from the germline V gene. The CDR3 spans 12 residues. The ends lost 7 bases at V and 3 bases at J; junction bases unmatched: 3. CDR3 sequence reads: CASTGQSYEQYF. The CDR3 DNA is TGTGCCAGCACGGGACAGAGCTACGAGCAGTACTTC.

The V and J genes are TRBV7-3 and TRBJ2-2; 11 nucleotides agree with TRBD2. The CDR3 has 16 amino acids. Per the germline V gene, CDR1 is SGHTA and CDR2 is FQGTGA. J lost 0 bases, V lost 6 bases, and 3 bases had no gene match. The CDR3 reads CASSLGLAANTGELFF. CDR3 bases: TGTGCCAGCAGTTTGGGACTAGCGGCGAACACCGGGGAGCTGTTTTTT. The full variable domain, in which reference TRBV7-3 and TRBJ2-2 provide the parts outside the CDR3, is GAGVSQTPSNKVTEKGKYVELRCDPISGHTALYWYRQSLGQGPEFLIYFQGTGAADDSGLPNDRFFAVRPEGSVSTLKIQRTERGDSAVYLCASSLGLAANTGELFFGEGSRLTVL.

V and J are TRBV6-6 and TRBJ1-4, with D uncertain. The CDR3 covers 14 residues. The V gene's germline CDR1 is MNHNY and CDR2 SVGAGI (reference sequence). V shed 2 bases and J shed 0 bases, with 4 bases lying between them. The CDR3 here is CASSYRTTNEKLFF. The CDR3 DNA follows: TGTGCCAGCAGTTACAGGACAACTAATGAAAAACTGTTTTTT.

The gene calls are TRBV2 and TRBJ2-1; 9 bases are a match to TRBD2. After removal of 5 bases from V and 4 bases from J, the junction contained 9 bases not matched to a gene. The CDR3 is 16 residues long. The germline V gene encodes CDR1 SNHLY and CDR2 FYNNEI. CDR3 coding DNA: TGTGCCAGCAGTCAAAATAGCGGGGGCCATTACAATGAGCAGTTCTTC. This gives the protein CASSQNSGGHYNEQFF.

This chain uses TRBV13 with TRBJ1-2; D unresolved. This CDR3 has 15 residues. V lost 0 bases, J lost 7 bases, and 15 bases lay in between. The germline gives CDR1 PRHDT, CDR2 FYEKMQ (reference sequence). This CDR3 is CASSLGGVILSGYTF. CDR3 DNA: TGTGCCAGCAGCTTAGGTGGGGTTATATTGAGTGGCTACACCTTC. Full variable domain (outside the CDR3, taken from reference TRBV13 and TRBJ1-2): AAGVIQSPRHLIKEKRETATLKCYPIPRHDTVYWYQQGPGQDPQFLISFYEKMQSDKGSIPDRFSAQQFSDYHSELNMSSLELGDSALYFCASSLGGVILSGYTFGSGTRLTVV.

The chain employs TRBV18 and TRBJ1-1; D is ambiguous. Trimming pared 2 bases from V and 0 bases from J, leaving 10 bases between. The CDR3 runs to 15 residues. Per the germline V gene, CDR1 is KGHSH and CDR2 is LQKENI. The CDR3 here is CASSPKGNMNTEAFF. CDR3 nucleotide sequence: TGTGCCAGCTCACCAAAGGGAAACATGAACACTGAAGCTTTCTTT.

The chain employs TRBV12-3 or TRBV12-4 and TRBJ1-2; TRBD1 might be the D (5 bases). This CDR3 has 11 amino acids. V dropped 6 bases and J dropped 5 bases, with 7 bases sitting between them. The CDR3 region has the DNA TGTGCCAGCAGCGACAGATATGGCTACACCTTC. Protein product: CASSDRYGYTF.

The rearrangement links TRBV5-4 to TRBJ1-1; D is ambiguous. Per the germline V gene, CDR1 is SGHNT and CDR2 is YYREEE (reference sequence). The CDR3 contains 13 residues. V shed 0 bases and J shed 1 base, with 4 bases lying between them. CDR3 residues: CASSLEGNTEAFF. As DNA, the CDR3 is TGTGCCAGCAGCTTGGAAGGGAACACTGAAGCTTTCTTT.

The chain is built from TRBV5-6 and TRBJ1-1; no clear D gene. This CDR3 has 17 residues. The germline V and J ends were trimmed by 1 base and 6 bases, with 22 bases remaining between them. Germline V gene data show CDR1 as SGHDT and CDR2 as YYEEEE. In DNA, the CDR3 is TGTGCCAGCAGCTTGTTATCGGAGAAGGTTAACGGCGCTGAAGCTTTCTTT. Translating it yields CASSLLSEKVNGAEAFF.

The chain couples TRBV19 to TRBJ1-2; 10 bases are shared with TRBD1. CDR3 length: 15 amino acids. V was clipped by 5 bases and J by 6 bases; unmatched bases: 9. Germline loops: CDR1 LNHDA, CDR2 SQIVND (reference sequence). This CDR3 is CASSGETGTGDGYTF. CDR3 nucleotide sequence: TGTGCCAGTAGTGGGGAGACCGGGACAGGGGATGGCTACACCTTC.

The V and J genes are TRBV9 and TRBJ1-1; 10 bases agree with TRBD1. Per the germline V gene, CDR1 is SGDLS and CDR2 is YYNGEE. The ends lost 2 bases at V and 5 bases at J; junction bases unmatched: 6. The CDR3 length is 15 residues. This chain's CDR3 is CASSVTGGAGTEAFF. Here the CDR3 DNA reads TGTGCCAGCAGCGTGACAGGGGGCGCAGGGACTGAAGCTTTCTTT.

The CDR3 sequence: CASSSQGGGGYTF. CDR3 sequence (DNA): TGCGCCAGCAGCTCCCAGGGCGGCGGGGGCTACACCTTC. The J gene is TRBJ1-2, the V gene TRBV5-1, with D perhaps TRBD1 (5 bases). Trimming left V 3 bases short and J 8 bases short, with 14 bases between. Germline V gene lookup returns CDR1 SGHRS and CDR2 YFSETQ. CDR3 length: 13 amino acids.

The chain carries TRBV4-3 and TRBJ1-6; possible D gene TRBD1, 5 bases. V gave up 0 bases and J gave up 0 bases, with 9 bases separating them. Germline lookup yields CDR1 LGHNA and CDR2 YSLEER. The length of the CDR3 is 17 residues. The CDR3 bases are TGCGCCAGCAGCCAAGATGGGGGGAGCTCCTATAATTCACCCCTCCACTTT. Its protein is CASSQDGGSSYNSPLHF.

The V gene is TRBV5-1, the J gene TRBJ2-1, with TRBD2 identical over 8 bases. Germline lookup yields CDR1 SGHRS and CDR2 YFSETQ. The CDR3 contains 16 residues. V was clipped by 4 bases and J by 7 bases; unmatched bases: 13. CDR3 bases: TGCGCCAGCAGCCCCTTAGGAGCGGGAGTAAGGAATGAGCAGTTCTTC. Translation: CASSPLGAGVRNEQFF.

The chain links TRBV4-2 to TRBJ1-4; D ambiguous. The CDR3 extends over 14 amino acids. The V end lost 1 base, the J end lost 0 bases, and 3 bases lay between the germline ends. CDR1 is LGHNA, CDR2 YNFKEQ, per germline. The CDR3 protein is CASSQVATNEKLFF. The DNA of the CDR3 is TGTGCCAGCAGCCAAGTTGCAACTAATGAAAAACTGTTTTTT.

This clone was picked up one time. The genes are TRBV5-6 and TRBJ2-1; tentative D call: TRBD1 (6 bases). The CDR3 spans 15 residues. Germline CDR1 is SGHDT and CDR2 is YYEEEE. Deletions cut 4 bases from V and 0 bases from J, with 11 bases between. CDR3 sequence reads: CASSIGQSSYNEQFF. The CDR3, as DNA: TGTGCCAGCAGCATCGGACAGTCCTCCTACAATGAGCAGTTCTTC.

This clone was counted once. The V gene is TRBV7-9, the J gene TRBJ1-4; D possibly corresponds to TRBD1 (5 bases). CDR3 length equals 15 residues. Germline V gene lookup returns CDR1 SEHNR and CDR2 FQNEAQ (reference sequence). The ends were cut back, 3 bases at V and 2 bases at J, with 10 bases in the middle. The CDR3 sequence is CASSLSGTTNEKLFF. CDR3 nucleotides: TGTGCCAGCAGCTTGTCAGGGACGACTAATGAAAAACTGTTTTTT.